The 6 T cell receptor beta chains in this list originate from one sample, sequenced in a study of blood T cell repertoires in COVID-19. Profiling relied on immunoSEQ multiplex PCR, and the TCRdb table lists in-frame clones only, not all of them. The table lists some 280,000 clones, about nine tenths of them singletons. Sequencing was performed on peripheral blood. These receptors came from a woman in her sixties with acute or convalescent COVID-19.

The rearrangement uses TRBV15 and TRBJ2-3; D is possibly TRBD2 (5 bases). The CDR3 has 14 residues. Germline V gene sequence: CDR1 LNHNV, CDR2 YYDKDF (reference sequence). V shed 3 bases and J shed 3 bases, with 10 bases lying between them. The CDR3 protein is CATSSGLGTDTQYF. CDR3 bases: TGTGCCACCAGCAGCGGACTGGGGACAGATACGCAGTATTTT. Full variable domain (missing parts from reference TRBV15 and TRBJ2-3): DAMVIQNPRYQVTQFGKPVTLSCSQTLNHNVMYWYQQKSSQAPKLLFHYYDKDFNNEADTPDNFQSRRPNTSFCFLDIRSPGLGDTAMYLCATSSGLGTDTQYFGPGTRLTVL.

The gene calls are TRBV18 and TRBJ2-7; 9 positions match TRBD1. Germline-derived CDR1 and CDR2 are KGHSH and LQKENI. The CDR3 sequence is 14 residues long. The ends lost 6 bases at V and 5 bases at J; junction bases unmatched: 8. In DNA form, the CDR3 reads TGTGCCAGCTCTCGAGGGACAGGGCCGAACGAGCAGTACTTC. This codes for CASSRGTGPNEQYF.

The chain is built from TRBV7-2 and TRBJ2-3; 11 nucleotides agree with TRBD2. V lost 5 bases to trimming and J lost 4 bases; unmatched junction nucleotides: 5. The CDR3 extends over 15 amino acids. Germline V CDR1 and CDR2: SGHTA, FQGNSA. The CDR3 protein is CASSATSGGADTQYF. The CDR3 coding sequence is TGTGCCAGCAGCGCAACTAGCGGGGGCGCAGATACGCAGTATTTT.

The rearrangement joins TRBV7-9 to TRBJ2-1; D gene unclear. Per germline, CDR1 SEHNR and CDR2 FQNEAQ (reference sequence). The ends were cut back, 7 bases at V and 6 bases at J, with 16 bases in the middle. The CDR3 has 14 amino acids. The CDR3 DNA sequence: TGTGCCAGCACCCCCCCGGTCCGCCCCAATGAGCAGTTCTTC. As protein: CASTPPVRPNEQFF.

The V gene is TRBV18, the J gene TRBJ1-6; TRBD1 aligns across 11 bases. The V gene's germline CDR1 is KGHSH and CDR2 LQKENI. This CDR3 is 17 amino acids long. The ends lost 0 bases at V and 8 bases at J; junction bases unmatched: 6. The CDR3 bases are TGTGCCAGCTCACCACCCGGGACAGGGGGGCTATATTCACCCCTCCACTTT. Encoded protein: CASSPPGTGGLYSPLHF.

This chain uses TRBV19 with TRBJ1-1; TRBD1 matches at 7 bases. V lost 4 bases to trimming and J lost 4 bases; unmatched junction nucleotides: 12. There are 16 residues in the CDR3. The germline CDR1 and CDR2 sequences are LNHDA and SQIVND (reference sequence). CDR3 sequence reads: CASSTLFGQVTTEAFF. CDR3 DNA: TGTGCCAGTAGTACCCTATTCGGACAGGTTACCACTGAAGCTTTCTTT.